A single sample gave rise to the 18 T cell receptor beta chains below, sequenced in a study of blood T cell repertoires in COVID-19. Generated by immunoSEQ multiplex PCR, the TCRdb table keeps only in-frame clones and is missing some. The sample lists some 64,000 clones, 65% to 80% occurring once. Sequences were obtained from peripheral blood. These TCRs come from a man in his 60s with acute or convalescent COVID-19.

V gene TRBV7-9 combines with J gene TRBJ2-5; TRBD2 matches at 10 bases. The CDR3 has 15 amino acids. V dropped 2 bases and J dropped 5; count of bases not matched to a gene: 5. From germline, CDR1 is SEHNR and CDR2 FQNEAQ (reference sequence). The chain's CDR3 is CASSLLAGVWETQYF. The CDR3 region has the DNA TGTGCCAGCAGCTTACTAGCGGGAGTGTGGGAGACCCAGTACTTC. The complete variable domain, with remaining parts taken from reference TRBV7-9 and TRBJ2-5, reads DTGVSQNPRHKITKRGQNVTFRCDPISEHNRLYWYRQTLGQGPEFLTYFQNEAQLEKSRLLSDRFSAERPKGSFSTLEIQRTEQGDSAMYLCASSLLAGVWETQYFGPGTRLLVL.

The V call is TRBV9, the J call TRBJ2-5; D may be TRBD2 (5 bases). Between the trimmed V and J ends, which lost 3 bases and 4 bases, there was a span of 10 bases. The CDR3 covers 13 residues. The V gene's germline CDR1 is SGDLS and CDR2 YYNGEE. The CDR3 reads CASSARRGETQYF. CDR3 sequence (DNA): TGTGCCAGCAGCGCCCGCCGGGGAGAGACCCAGTACTTC.

This clone was counted many times. The chain combines TRBV5-4 with TRBJ2-7; maybe TRBD1 (6 bases). CDR1 and CDR2 (germline): SGHNT, YYREEE (reference sequence). CDR3 length equals 14 residues. V was shortened by 0 bases and J by 3 bases, with 10 bases between the two germline ends. The CDR3 sequence: CASSLADRVYEQYF. The CDR3 DNA follows: TGTGCCAGCAGCTTGGCGGACAGAGTCTACGAGCAGTACTTC.

The V call is TRBV5-1, the J call TRBJ2-2; 11 positions agree with TRBD1. V was clipped by 4 bases and J by 5 bases; unmatched bases: 4. There are 15 residues in the CDR3. Germline lookup yields CDR1 SGHRS and CDR2 YFSETQ. The CDR3, as DNA: TGCGCCAGCAGCCTCGGGACAGGGGGTACCGGGGAGCTGTTTTTT. This encodes CASSLGTGGTGELFF.

V and J are TRBV9 and TRBJ2-5; D is unresolved. Trimming left V 3 bases short and J 2 bases short, with 5 bases between. Germline V gene lookup returns CDR1 SGDLS and CDR2 YYNGEE. The CDR3 totals 12 residues. The CDR3 DNA reads as TGTGCCAGCAGCGACAATCAAGAGACCCAGTACTTC. Translated: CASSDNQETQYF.

The chain employs TRBV2 and TRBJ1-3; D uncertain. The CDR3 consists of 14 residues. CDR1 and CDR2 from the germline V gene are SNHLY and FYNNEI. V gave up 2 bases and J gave up 0 bases, with 5 bases separating them. Written as DNA, the CDR3 is TGTGCCAGCAGTGAACAGATCTCTGGAAACACCATATATTTT. The encoded protein is CASSEQISGNTIYF. The whole variable domain, remainder taken from reference TRBV2 and TRBJ1-3, is EPEVTQTPSHQVTQMGQEVILRCVPISNHLYFYWYRQILGQKVEFLVSFYNNEISEKSEIFDDQFSVERPDGSNFTLKIRSTKLEDSAMYFCASSEQISGNTIYFGEGSWLTVV.

The chain has TRBV7-2 and TRBJ2-1; TRBD2 agrees at 9 bases. The CDR3 is 15 amino acids. Germline loops: CDR1 SGHTA, CDR2 FQGNSA. V dropped 5 bases and J dropped 5; count of bases not matched to a gene: 7. The CDR3 DNA reads as TGTGCCAGCAGCGATGATGGACTAGCGAACAATGAGCAGTTCTTC. It encodes CASSDDGLANNEQFF.

The chain recombines TRBV6-5 with TRBJ2-5; 7 bases map to TRBD1. Germline V gives CDR1 MNHEY, CDR2 SVGAGI. The CDR3 covers 13 residues. After removal of 5 bases from V and 4 bases from J, the junction contained 4 bases not matched to a gene. In DNA, the CDR3 is TGTGCCAGCAGTAAACAGGGGAGAGAGACCCAGTACTTC. Amino acids: CASSKQGRETQYF.

This chain connects TRBV7-8 to TRBJ1-1; D is possibly TRBD1 (6 bases). The germline CDR1 and CDR2 sequences are SGHVS and FQNEAQ. CDR3 length: 16 residues. Trimming pared 5 bases from V and 0 bases from J, leaving 16 bases between. CDR3 region: CASSPRTGIMNTEAFF. The CDR3 region has the DNA TGTGCCAGCAGCCCTCGAACAGGGATCATGAACACTGAAGCTTTCTTT.

CDR3 nucleotide sequence: TGTGCCAGCAGAGAGATGGACAGGGGCTATCAGCCCCAGCATTTT. It yields the protein CASREMDRGYQPQHF. The V and J genes are TRBV6-5 and TRBJ1-5; 9 bases line up with TRBD1. CDR1 is MNHEY, CDR2 SVGAGI, per germline. V lost 6 bases and J lost 5; bases outside the gene matches: 8. The CDR3 sequence is 15 residues long.

This sequence joins TRBV30 and TRBJ1-2, with TRBD1 matching over 8 bases. Germline values: CDR1 GTSNPN, CDR2 SVGIG (reference sequence). This CDR3 contains 13 residues. Trimming at V came to 2 bases and at J to 3 bases, leaving 2 bases not matched to a gene. The chain's CDR3 is CAWSRGQDYGYTF. The DNA for the CDR3 is TGTGCCTGGAGTAGGGGACAGGACTATGGCTACACCTTC.

The chain employs TRBV7-8 and TRBJ2-7; 13 bases match TRBD2. Germline CDR1 SGHVS, CDR2 FQNEAQ. J lost 5 bases, V lost 3 bases, and 4 bases had no gene match. The CDR3 runs to 15 residues. The DNA of the CDR3 is TGTGCCAGCAGCTTTCAACTAGCGGGAGGGGACGAGCAGTACTTC. Encoded protein: CASSFQLAGGDEQYF.

This clone appeared once. The chain is built from TRBV9 and TRBJ1-1, with 7 positions matching TRBD1. The trim removed 0 bases at V and 6 bases at J, leaving 5 bases unmatched. The CDR3 runs 14 residues. Germline V CDR1 and CDR2: SGDLS, YYNGEE. The CDR3 nucleotides are TGTGCCAGCAGCGTAGAAGGGGGCGGGTCTGAAGCTTTCTTT. It is translated as CASSVEGGGSEAFF.

This chain links TRBV19 with TRBJ1-6; D is unresolved. Germline lookup yields CDR1 LNHDA and CDR2 SQIVND (reference sequence). V lost 3 bases and J 13 bases, leaving 10 bases between the germline ends. CDR3 length equals 12 residues. This chain's CDR3 is CASSIGRWPLHF. DNA for the CDR3: TGTGCCAGTAGTATCGGTCGGTGGCCCCTCCACTTT.

This clone was seen a single time. This chain links TRBV6-5 with TRBJ2-1; 13 bases map to TRBD2. V lost 4 bases, J lost 9 bases, and 6 bases stayed unmatched. The CDR3 length is 15 residues. Germline CDR1 is MNHEY and CDR2 is SVGAGI. The DNA of the CDR3 is TGTGCCAGCAGTTGGACTAGCGGGAGAGGTAGTGAGCAGTTCTTC. It specifies CASSWTSGRGSEQFF.

The chain has TRBV4-2 and TRBJ2-1; tentatively, D is TRBD2 (6 bases). CDR3 length: 19 amino acids. The germline V gene encodes CDR1 LGHNA and CDR2 YNFKEQ. V was clipped by 0 bases and J by 1 base, with 19 bases between them. CDR3 bases: TGTGCCAGCAGCCAAGATGAGGGCGGCGGGAAGTTTTCCTACAATGAGCAGTTCTTC. Its translation is CASSQDEGGGKFSYNEQFF.

This clone was seen once. The chain has TRBV2 and TRBJ2-3; D not resolved. The CDR3 length is 11 residues. CDR1 is SNHLY and CDR2 is FYNNEI in the germline V gene. V gave up 2 bases and J gave up 6 bases, with 3 bases separating them. CDR3 in amino acids: CASSELDTQYF. The CDR3 nucleotides are TGTGCCAGCAGTGAACTGGATACGCAGTATTTT.

By its share, this clone is medium-sized. The V call is TRBV6-5, the J call TRBJ2-7; 8 bases line up with TRBD2. Germline assignment: CDR1 MNHEY and CDR2 SVGAGI. The ends lost 8 bases at V and 5 bases at J; junction bases unmatched: 11. The CDR3 has 14 residues. CDR3 in amino acids: CASRSGSLGNEQYF. The CDR3 DNA reads TGTGCCAGCCGGAGCGGGAGCCTGGGAAACGAGCAGTACTTC.